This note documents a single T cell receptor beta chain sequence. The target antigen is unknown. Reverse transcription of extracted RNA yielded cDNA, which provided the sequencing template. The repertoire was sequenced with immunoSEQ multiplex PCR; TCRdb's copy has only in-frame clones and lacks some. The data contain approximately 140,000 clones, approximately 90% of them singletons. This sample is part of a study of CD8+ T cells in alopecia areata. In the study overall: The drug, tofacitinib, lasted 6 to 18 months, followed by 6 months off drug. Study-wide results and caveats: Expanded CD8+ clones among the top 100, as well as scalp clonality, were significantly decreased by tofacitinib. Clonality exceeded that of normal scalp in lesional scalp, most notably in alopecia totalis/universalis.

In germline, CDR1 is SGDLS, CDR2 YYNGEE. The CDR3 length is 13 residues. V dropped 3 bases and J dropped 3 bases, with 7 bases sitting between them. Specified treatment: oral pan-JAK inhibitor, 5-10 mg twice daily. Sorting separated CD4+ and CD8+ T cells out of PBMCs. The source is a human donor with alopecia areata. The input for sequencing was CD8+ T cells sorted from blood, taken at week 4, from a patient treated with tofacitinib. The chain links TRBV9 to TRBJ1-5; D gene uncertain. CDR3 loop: CASSADVNQPQHF. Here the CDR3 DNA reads TGTGCCAGCAGCGCCGATGTCAATCAGCCCCAGCATTTT.